Sequencing of this TCR beta chain was carried out in a study of T cells in Graves' hyperthyroidism and ophthalmopathy. The investigators amplified TCR beta CDR3 regions from RNA transcripts. First-round RT-PCR with HTBI primers amplified the TCR CDR3 region. MiXCR, applied by TCRdb to the multiplex PCR reads, yields one record per CDR3 protein. Of about 290,000 distinct CDR3 sequences detected, more than 10% appear once; the ten largest clones hold 7.8%. This clonotype was observed at least ten times. V was clipped by 6 bases and J by 5 bases; unmatched bases: 3. The length of the CDR3 is 13 residues. Germline V CDR1 and CDR2: DFQATT, SNEGSKA (reference sequence).

The receptor was derived from a woman in her twenties or thirties with Graves' hyperthyroidism that later progressed to Graves' ophthalmopathy. V is TRBV20-1 and J is TRBJ2-4, with 11 bases fitting TRBD1. Sequencing input: blood. In nucleotides, the CDR3 is TGCAGTGCGCCGGGACAGGGGGAAAACATTCAGTACTTC. Translating it yields CSAPGQGENIQYF.